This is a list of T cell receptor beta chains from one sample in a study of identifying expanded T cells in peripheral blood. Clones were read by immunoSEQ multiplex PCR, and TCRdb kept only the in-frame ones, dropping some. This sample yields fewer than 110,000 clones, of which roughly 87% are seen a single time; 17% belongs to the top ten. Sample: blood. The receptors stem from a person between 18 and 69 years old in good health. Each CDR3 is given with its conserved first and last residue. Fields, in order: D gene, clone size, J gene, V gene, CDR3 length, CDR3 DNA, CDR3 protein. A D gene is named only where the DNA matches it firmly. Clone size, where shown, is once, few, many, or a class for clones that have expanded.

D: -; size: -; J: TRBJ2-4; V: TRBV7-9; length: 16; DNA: TGTGCCAGCAGCTTAGTTCAGGGCCGAGCCAAAAACATTCAGTACTTC; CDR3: CASSLVQGRAKNIQYF
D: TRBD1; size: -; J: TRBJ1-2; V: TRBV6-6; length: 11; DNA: TGTGCCAGCAGCGACAGGGGCGGCTACACCTTC; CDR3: CASSDRGGYTF
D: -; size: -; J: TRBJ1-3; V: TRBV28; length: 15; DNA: TGTGCCAGCAGTTCCGCCCCGGCGGGCGGAAACACCATATATTTT; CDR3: CASSSAPAGGNTIYF
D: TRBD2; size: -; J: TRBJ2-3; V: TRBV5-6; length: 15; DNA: TGTGCCAGCAGCGAGACTAGCGGGGCCGGGGATACGCAGTATTTT; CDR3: CASSETSGAGDTQYF
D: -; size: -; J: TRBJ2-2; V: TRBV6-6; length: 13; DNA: TGTGCCACCTCTAGGGCAACTGCCGGGGAGCTGTTTTTT; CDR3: CATSRATAGELFF
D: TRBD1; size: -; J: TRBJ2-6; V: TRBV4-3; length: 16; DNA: TGCGCCAGCAGCCAAGATCGGACAGGGGGCGGCAACGTCCTGACTTTC; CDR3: CASSQDRTGGGNVLTF
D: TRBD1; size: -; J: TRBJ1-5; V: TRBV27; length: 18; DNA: TGTGCCAGCAGTTCCTCCCCGAACAGACAGGGTAATAGGCAGCCCCAGCATTTT; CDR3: CASSSSPNRQGNRQPQHF
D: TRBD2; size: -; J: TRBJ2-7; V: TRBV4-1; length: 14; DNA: TGCGCCAGCAGCCAAGCCGGGCTAGCGGTCGAGCAGTACTTC; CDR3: CASSQAGLAVEQYF
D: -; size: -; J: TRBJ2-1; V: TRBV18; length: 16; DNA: TGTGCCAGCTCACCAGAGGGGGGAAGAATTTACAATGAGCAGTTCTTC; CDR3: CASSPEGGRIYNEQFF
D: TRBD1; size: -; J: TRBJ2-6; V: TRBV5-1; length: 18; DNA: TGCGCCAGCCATAGGACAGGGGGCCCTTCCTCTGGGGCCAACGTCCTGACTTTC; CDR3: CASHRTGGPSSGANVLTF
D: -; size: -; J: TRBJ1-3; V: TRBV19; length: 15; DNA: TGTGCCAGTAGTAGGACCGCCGGGTCTGGAAACACCATATATTTT; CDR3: CASSRTAGSGNTIYF
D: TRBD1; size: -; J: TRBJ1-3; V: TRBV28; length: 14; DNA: TGTGCCAGCAGTTCCACAGGGGCCGGAAACACCATATATTTT; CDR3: CASSSTGAGNTIYF
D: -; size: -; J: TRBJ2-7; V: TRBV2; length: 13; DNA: TGTGCCAGCAACGGGGGGCCGCCCTACGAGCAGTACTTC; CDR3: CASNGGPPYEQYF
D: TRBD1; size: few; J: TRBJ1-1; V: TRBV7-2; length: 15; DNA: TGTGCCAGCAGCTTAGAAGGGGGCCAGGTCACTGAAGCTTTCTTT; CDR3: CASSLEGGQVTEAFF
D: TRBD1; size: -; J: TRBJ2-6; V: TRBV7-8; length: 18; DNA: TGTGCCAGCAGCCCACGACAGGGTCTGCGCGCTGGGGCCAACGTCCTGACTTTC; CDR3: CASSPRQGLRAGANVLTF
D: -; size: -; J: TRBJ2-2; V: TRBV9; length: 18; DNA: TGTGCCAGCAGCGTAGTCTCTGGGCTAGCGCCGAACACCGGGGAGCTGTTTTTT; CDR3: CASSVVSGLAPNTGELFF
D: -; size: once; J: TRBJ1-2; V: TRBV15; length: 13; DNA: TGTGCCACTAGCGACGACTCCAACTATGGCTACACCTTC; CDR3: CATSDDSNYGYTF
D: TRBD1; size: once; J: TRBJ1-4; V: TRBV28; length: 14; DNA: TGTGCCAGCAGCCTGACAGGGGACGGTGAAAAACTGTTTTTT; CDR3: CASSLTGDGEKLFF
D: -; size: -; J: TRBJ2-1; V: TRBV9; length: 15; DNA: TGTGCCAGCAGCGTAGAAGGGACAACCTACGATGAGCAGTTCTTC; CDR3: CASSVEGTTYDEQFF
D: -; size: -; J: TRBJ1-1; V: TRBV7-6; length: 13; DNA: TGTGCCAGCAGCTTAGGAGGGAGTACTGAAGCTTTCTTT; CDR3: CASSLGGSTEAFF
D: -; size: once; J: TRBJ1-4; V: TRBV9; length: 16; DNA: TGTGCCAGCAGCCCACCCGGGCGAACAACTAATGAAAAACTGTTTTTT; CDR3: CASSPPGRTTNEKLFF
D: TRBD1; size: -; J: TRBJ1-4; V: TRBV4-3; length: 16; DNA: TGCGCCAGCAGCCAAGAGGACAGGGGGTCTAATGAAAAACTGTTTTTT; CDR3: CASSQEDRGSNEKLFF
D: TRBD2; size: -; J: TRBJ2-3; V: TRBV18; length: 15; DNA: TGTGCCAGCTCACCACTCGGGGGGACCACAGATACGCAGTATTTT; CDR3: CASSPLGGTTDTQYF
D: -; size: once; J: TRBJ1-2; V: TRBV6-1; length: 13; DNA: TGTGCCAGCACGGGGGAGGCTTTCTATGGCTACACCTTC; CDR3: CASTGEAFYGYTF
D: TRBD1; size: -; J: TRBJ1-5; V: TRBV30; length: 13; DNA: TGTGCCTGGAGCGCGACAGGGGCCGCGGCCCAGCATTTT; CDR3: CAWSATGAAAQHF
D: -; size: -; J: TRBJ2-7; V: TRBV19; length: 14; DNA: TGTGCCAGTAGTCCTGGACACGGTCCCTACGAGCAGTACTTC; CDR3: CASSPGHGPYEQYF
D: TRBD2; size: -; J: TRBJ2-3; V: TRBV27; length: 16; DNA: TGTGCCAGCAGCCCCCTGGGACTAGCGGGGGAAGATACGCAGTATTTT; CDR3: CASSPLGLAGEDTQYF
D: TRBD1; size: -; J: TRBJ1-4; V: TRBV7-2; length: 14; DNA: TGTGCCAGCAGCTTCTCCGGGACAGTTGAAAAACTGTTTTTT; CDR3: CASSFSGTVEKLFF
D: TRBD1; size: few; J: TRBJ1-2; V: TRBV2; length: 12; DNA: TGTGCCAGCAGGACAGGGGAGTATGGCTACACCTTC; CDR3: CASRTGEYGYTF
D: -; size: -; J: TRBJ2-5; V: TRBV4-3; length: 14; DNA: TGCGCCAGCAGCCAACACCAGAAAGGGGAGACCCAGTACTTC; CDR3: CASSQHQKGETQYF
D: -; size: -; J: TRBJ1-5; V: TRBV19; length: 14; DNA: TGTGCCAGTAGTATATCTGACGGCGATACGCCCCAGCATTTT; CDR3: CASSISDGDTPQHF
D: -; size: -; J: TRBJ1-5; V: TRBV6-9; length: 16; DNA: TGTGCCAGCAGTTATTCGAGAAGGGCATGGAATCAGCCCCAGCATTTT; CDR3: CASSYSRRAWNQPQHF
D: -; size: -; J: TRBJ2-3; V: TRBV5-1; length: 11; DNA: TGCGCCAGCCGCTATGGGGATACGCAGTATTTT; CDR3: CASRYGDTQYF
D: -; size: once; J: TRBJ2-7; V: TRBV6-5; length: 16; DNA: TGTGCCAGCAGTTACTCTCCGGCGGGGGCTCCCTACGAGCAGTACTTC; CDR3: CASSYSPAGAPYEQYF
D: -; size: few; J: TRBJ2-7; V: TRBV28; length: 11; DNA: TGTGGTGGGACCGACACCTACGAGCAGTACTTC; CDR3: CGGTDTYEQYF
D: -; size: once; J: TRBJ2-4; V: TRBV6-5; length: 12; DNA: TGTGCCAGCAGTCCGCCGGGACCCATTCAGTACTTC; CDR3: CASSPPGPIQYF
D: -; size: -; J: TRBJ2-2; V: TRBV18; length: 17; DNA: TGTGCCAGCTCCTACCCGGGGCGCCGGGGGTACACCGGGGAGCTGTTTTTT; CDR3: CASSYPGRRGYTGELFF
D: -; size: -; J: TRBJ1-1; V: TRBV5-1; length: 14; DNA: TGCGCCAGCAGCTTGGCATCGGGGGTCTCTGAAGCTTTCTTT; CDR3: CASSLASGVSEAFF
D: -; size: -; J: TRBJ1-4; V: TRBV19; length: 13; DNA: TGTGCCAGTAGTGCCCGGGAGAATGAAAAACTGTTTTTT; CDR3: CASSARENEKLFF
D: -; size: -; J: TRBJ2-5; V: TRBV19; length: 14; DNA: TGTGCCAGTAGTATAAGGGGAGCGCAAGAGACCCAGTACTTC; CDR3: CASSIRGAQETQYF
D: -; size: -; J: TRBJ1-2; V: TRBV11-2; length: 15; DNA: TGTGCCAGCAGCGTTAGAGGGCGGACTGTTTACGGCTACACCTTC; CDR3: CASSVRGRTVYGYTF
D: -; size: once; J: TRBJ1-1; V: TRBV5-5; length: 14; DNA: TGTGCCAGCAGCTCATGGGGGGCAAGGACTGAAGCTTTCTTT; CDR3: CASSSWGARTEAFF
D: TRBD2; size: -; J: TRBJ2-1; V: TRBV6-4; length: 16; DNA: TGTGCCAGCAGCGAACTAGCGGGGGGGGGATACAATGAGCAGTTCTTC; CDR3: CASSELAGGGYNEQFF
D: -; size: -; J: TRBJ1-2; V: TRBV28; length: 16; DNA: TGTGCCAGCAGCCAAGCCGGGGGAGGAATAGCCTATGGCTACACCTTC; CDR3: CASSQAGGGIAYGYTF
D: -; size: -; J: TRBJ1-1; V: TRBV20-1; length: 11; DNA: TGCAGTGGTGGGGGCCCTCAGAAAGCTTTCTTT; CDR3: CSGGGPQKAFF
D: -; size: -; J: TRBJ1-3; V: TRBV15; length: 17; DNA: TGTGCCACCAGCACTCTACAGGGACTCGCTTCTGGAAACACCATATATTTT; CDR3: CATSTLQGLASGNTIYF
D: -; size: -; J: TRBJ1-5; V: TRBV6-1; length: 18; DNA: TGTGCCAGCAGGGAAGGGAGGGTCCCCCCCTATAGCAATCAGCCCCAGCATTTT; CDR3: CASREGRVPPYSNQPQHF
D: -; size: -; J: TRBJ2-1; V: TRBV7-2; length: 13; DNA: TGTGCCAGCAGCTCTCGGATCCCCGTCCAGCAGTTCTTC; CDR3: CASSSRIPVQQFF
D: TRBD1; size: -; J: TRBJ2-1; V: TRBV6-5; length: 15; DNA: TGTGCCAGCAGCCCCTCGGAGGACAGGGTTGGTGAGCAGTTCTTC; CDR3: CASSPSEDRVGEQFF
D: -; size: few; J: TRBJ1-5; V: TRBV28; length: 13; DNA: TGTGCCAGCGAGCGGCAGGGAGATCAGCCCCAGCATTTT; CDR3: CASERQGDQPQHF